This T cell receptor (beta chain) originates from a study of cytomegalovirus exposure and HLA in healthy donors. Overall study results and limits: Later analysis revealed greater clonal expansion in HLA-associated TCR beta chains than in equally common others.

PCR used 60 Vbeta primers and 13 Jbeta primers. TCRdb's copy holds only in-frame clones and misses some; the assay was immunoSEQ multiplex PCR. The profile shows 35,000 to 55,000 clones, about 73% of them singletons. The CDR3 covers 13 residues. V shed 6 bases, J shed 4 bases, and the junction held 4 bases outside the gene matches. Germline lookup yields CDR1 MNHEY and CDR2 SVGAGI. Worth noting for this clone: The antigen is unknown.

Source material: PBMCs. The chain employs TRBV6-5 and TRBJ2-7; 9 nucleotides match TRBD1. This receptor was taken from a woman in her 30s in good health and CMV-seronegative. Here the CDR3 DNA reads TGTGCCAGCAGACGACAGGGGGATTACGAGCAGTACTTC. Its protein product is CASRRQGDYEQYF.